This T cell receptor (beta chain) is from a study of cytomegalovirus exposure and HLA in healthy donors. Vbeta (60) and Jbeta (13) primers were used in the PCR. Clones were sequenced by immunoSEQ multiplex PCR, and TCRdb holds only the in-frame ones, with some missing. The repertoire holds about 230,000 clones, about 83% seen once, with 1.3% in the top ten. Germline lookup yields CDR1 LGHNA and CDR2 YSLEER. J gave up 4 bases and V 5 bases, and 18 bases lay outside the gene matches. CDR3 length: 18 residues. The clonotype was recovered from a human donor in good health. The chain is built from TRBV4-3 and TRBJ2-3; 7 nucleotides agree with TRBD2. The specimen was PBMCs. In nucleotides, the CDR3 is TGCGCCAGCAGCGCATCCCTGACCTCACCGGGGGGTCCAGATACGCAGTATTTT. Translation: CASSASLTSPGGPDTQYF.